This paragraph reports one TCR beta chain. Authors' analysis steps: For nucleated cells, counts were estimated from reference gene primer amplification. Profiled with immunoSEQ multiplex PCR; TCRdb holds only in-frame clones, not every one. D and trimming come from the DNA, and the V and J calls and clone size come from that table. The table records roughly 97,000 clones, 75% to 90% of them present only once. This record comes from a study of blood T cell repertoires in COVID-19. Study-wide background: The United States, Italy and Spain supplied acute and convalescent COVID-19 samples. T cells, B-cell-depleted T cells, or PBMCs provided the cDNA or gDNA that served as material.

V dropped 4 bases and J dropped 1 base, with 8 bases sitting between them. The CDR3 loop spans 14 amino acids. Germline CDR1 reads SGHTS; CDR2 reads YDEGEE. This TCR was recovered from a man aged 45-65 years with acute or convalescent COVID-19. The chain couples TRBV5-8 to TRBJ2-2; D unclear. The sequenced material came from peripheral blood. The CDR3, as DNA: TGTGCCAGCAGCCTCCGGAGGAACACCGGGGAGCTGTTTTTT. This encodes CASSLRRNTGELFF.